These 6 T cell receptor beta chains came from one sample sequenced in a study of T-cell reconstitution after alpha-beta-depleted transplantation in children. It was with unique molecular identifiers that the TCRbeta library was prepared. Each CDR3 protein gets one entry after TCRdb re-called the PCR reads with MiXCR. Of about 980,000 distinct CDR3 sequences listed, about 30% are singletons. The sequences come from PBMCs, mostly from graft donor cells, collected 360 days after TCRalphabeta/CD19-depleted stem cell transplant. Receptors originate from a boy under two years old who had a stem cell transplant for SCID, so the T cells may come from the graft donor.

The J gene is TRBJ2-5, the V gene TRBV7-2, with TRBD2 matching 8 bases. The germline V gene encodes CDR1 SGHTA and CDR2 FQGNSA. V lost 5 bases to trimming and J lost 4 bases; unmatched junction nucleotides: 6. The CDR3 spans 14 residues. CDR3 DNA: TGTGCCAGCAGCACTCCGGGACTAGGAGAGACCCAGTACTTC. It is translated as CASSTPGLGETQYF.

The V call is TRBV5-1, the J call TRBJ1-6, with D unresolved. The germline V gene encodes CDR1 SGHRS and CDR2 YFSETQ. The CDR3 is 15 residues long. V shed 0 bases and J shed 4 bases, with 8 bases lying between them. The CDR3 DNA sequence: TGCGCCAGCAGCTTGGAAGCCGCTTATAATTCACCCCTCCACTTT. It encodes CASSLEAAYNSPLHF.

The chain combines TRBV6-2 or TRBV6-3 with TRBJ1-1, with D unclear. Germline CDR1 reads MNHEY; CDR2 reads SVGEGT. The CDR3 covers 13 residues. Trimming took 2 bases from V and 5 from J, leaving 9 bases between them. The CDR3 region is CASSYLLGTEAFF. The CDR3 DNA is TGTGCCAGCAGTTACCTCCTGGGAACTGAAGCTTTCTTT.

The table lists this clonotype with a few counts. The V and J genes are TRBV6-5 and TRBJ2-7; D possibly corresponds to TRBD1 (5 bases). Trimming shortened V by 2 bases and J by 2 bases, and 10 bases separated the two germline ends. The length of the CDR3 is 14 residues. Germline assignment: CDR1 MNHEY and CDR2 SVGAGI. The CDR3 DNA sequence: TGTGCCAGCAGTTACCAGACAGACACCTACGAGCAGTACTTC. Translating it yields CASSYQTDTYEQYF.

The V and J genes are TRBV4-1 and TRBJ1-5; no firm D call. The CDR3 loop spans 15 amino acids. Germline lookup yields CDR1 MGHRA and CDR2 YSYEKL. V lost 0 bases to trimming and J lost 11 bases, with 17 bases between them. For the CDR3, the DNA is TGCGCCAGCAGCCAAGAAGGTCACTCCACCGCGGCCCAGCATTTT. Translating it yields CASSQEGHSTAAQHF.

The chain combines TRBV25-1 with TRBJ1-1; D is unclear. Germline V lookup: CDR1 MGHDK, CDR2 SYGVNS. CDR3 length equals 14 residues. Trimming cost V 1 base and J 7 bases, with 13 bases left between them. CDR3 bases: TGTGCCAGCAGTGAATCCGGCCGCCTGGGTGAAGCTTTCTTT. Protein sequence: CASSESGRLGEAFF. Full variable domain (remainder filled in from reference TRBV25-1 and TRBJ1-1): EADIYQTPRYLVIGTGKKITLECSQTMGHDKMYWYQQDPGMELHLIHYSYGVNSTEKGDLSSESTVSRIRTEHFPLTLESARPSHTSQYLCASSESGRLGEAFFGQGTRLTVV.